Shown below are 21 T cell receptor beta chains from a single sample sequenced in a study of technical replicates of blood from a handful of donors (dated by TCRdb to 2016 to 2017). Library preparation employed the immunoSEQ multiplex PCR assay. TCRdb obtained this table from immuneACCESS and retained in-frame rearrangements with V and J assigned. These tables miss some clones; where compared with another copy, unresolved V genes account for less than half of the shortfall, and the remainder is unexplained. The sample profile shows 13,000 or so clones; about 86% of them were found once. More than 9.5% of the sample goes to the ten largest clones. Material: PBMCs. Source of these receptors: a human donor in good health.

V usage is TRBV5-1 and J usage is TRBJ1-2, with 8 bases aligning to TRBD1. The CDR3 length is 17 residues. V dropped 4 bases and J dropped 5; count of bases not matched to a gene: 16. The germline CDR1 and CDR2 sequences are SGHRS and YFSETQ. The CDR3 protein is CASSPPPGTGVTYGYTF. CDR3 DNA sequence: TGCGCCAGCAGCCCACCCCCCGGGACAGGAGTTACTTATGGCTACACCTTC.

The chain links TRBV29-1 to TRBJ2-7; D unclear. The CDR3 consists of 12 residues. Germline CDR1 SQVTM, CDR2 ANQGSEA. V was clipped by 4 bases and J by 0 bases, with 7 bases between them. The CDR3 nucleotides are TGCAGCGTTGGCCCTAGCTCCTACGAGCAGTACTTC. Translation gives CSVGPSSYEQYF.

This chain uses TRBV2 with TRBJ2-1; D perhaps matches TRBD2 (7 bases). This CDR3 has 15 residues. The germline V and J ends were trimmed by 1 base and 2 bases, with 9 bases remaining between them. Per germline, CDR1 SNHLY and CDR2 FYNNEI. CDR3 amino acids: CASSEGGGPYNEQFF. DNA of the CDR3: TGTGCCAGCAGTGAAGGCGGGGGCCCCTACAATGAGCAGTTCTTC.

The chain links TRBV28 to TRBJ2-3; 15 bases line up with TRBD2. The junction had 6 bases not matched to a gene; V was cut back by 4 bases and J by 4 bases. The CDR3 runs to 17 residues. Per germline, CDR1 MDHEN and CDR2 SYDVKM. The CDR3 sequence is CASSSGLAGGPADTQYF. The CDR3 bases are TGTGCCAGCAGTTCAGGACTAGCGGGAGGGCCAGCAGATACGCAGTATTTT. The full variable domain, in which reference TRBV28 and TRBJ2-3 provide the parts outside the CDR3, is DVKVTQSSRYLVKRTGEKVFLECVQDMDHENMFWYRQDPGLGLRLIYFSYDVKMKEKGDIPEGYSVSREKKERFSLILESASTNQTSMYLCASSSGLAGGPADTQYFGPGTRLTVL.

In this sample, this clone turned up once. J is TRBJ1-1 and V is TRBV2; D not certain. V was cut by 8 bases and J by 6 bases, with 13 bases left in between. CDR1 is SNHLY and CDR2 is FYNNEI in the germline V gene. The CDR3 length is 12 residues. CDR3 DNA: TGTGCCAGCCTACTGGGCCAGTCTGAAGCTTTCTTT. Translating it yields CASLLGQSEAFF.

This clone was counted between two and nine times. J is TRBJ1-1 and V is TRBV7-9, with D maybe TRBD1 (6 bases). Per germline, CDR1 SEHNR and CDR2 FQNEAQ (reference sequence). The ends were cut back, 6 bases at V and 8 bases at J, with 19 bases in the middle. The CDR3 contains 14 residues. CDR3 residues: CASRDSDRLLEAFF. CDR3 nucleotide sequence: TGTGCCAGCAGAGACTCGGACAGACTATTGGAAGCTTTCTTT.

This chain joins TRBV7-9 and TRBJ2-3; 8 nucleotides line up with TRBD1. J was trimmed by 0 bases and V by 5 bases; bases with no gene match: 7. CDR3 length equals 16 residues. Germline V CDR1 and CDR2: SEHNR, FQNEAQ (reference sequence). The CDR3 here is CASSKDRGPSTDTQYF. The CDR3 DNA follows: TGTGCCAGCAGCAAAGACAGGGGCCCTAGCACAGATACGCAGTATTTT.

The chain has TRBV7-9 and TRBJ2-3, with D perhaps TRBD1 (5 bases). The CDR3 contains 14 residues. Germline CDR1 SEHNR, CDR2 FQNEAQ (reference sequence). Trimming shortened V by 10 bases and J by 4 bases, and 18 bases separated the two germline ends. The CDR3 loop reads CATTGSSLPDTQYF. CDR3 bases: TGTGCCACAACAGGTTCCTCATTACCAGATACGCAGTATTTT.

The chain carries TRBV4-2 and TRBJ2-1; maybe TRBD1 (7 bases). Trimming shortened V by 4 bases and J by 6 bases, and 19 bases separated the two germline ends. This CDR3 contains 16 residues. Looked up from germline, CDR1 is LGHNA and CDR2 is YNFKEQ. The DNA for the CDR3 is TGTGCCAGCAGCCTTGATTCGGCGCAGGGGGGCAATGAGCAGTTCTTC. It is translated as CASSLDSAQGGNEQFF.

The V and J genes are TRBV2 and TRBJ2-7, with 7 bases fitting TRBD1. CDR1 is SNHLY, CDR2 FYNNEI, per germline. With 0 bases clipped from V and 5 bases from J, the junction kept 4 bases outside the gene matches. This CDR3 has 14 residues. CDR3 nucleotides: TGTGCCAGCAGTGAAGCAGGACAGGCGGACGAGCAGTACTTC. It encodes CASSEAGQADEQYF.

This clone was counted a single time. The genes are TRBV10-3 and TRBJ2-3; D is unclear. The germline gives CDR1 ENHRY, CDR2 SYGVKD. There are 13 residues in the CDR3. Between the trimmed V and J ends, which lost 9 bases and 5 bases, there was a span of 15 bases. The CDR3 spells CAISGATKDTQYF. The CDR3 bases are TGTGCCATTTCAGGTGCAACCAAAGATACGCAGTATTTT.

The rearrangement links TRBV6-5 to TRBJ1-4; TRBD1 aligns across 11 bases. Germline V CDR1 and CDR2: MNHEY, SVGAGI. The CDR3 spans 15 residues. The V gene end was trimmed by 6 bases and the J gene end by 8 bases; junction bases not matched to a gene: 8. This CDR3 is CASRGTGGGKEKLFF. The CDR3, as DNA: TGTGCCAGCAGGGGGACAGGGGGAGGAAAAGAAAAACTGTTTTTT.

The chain uses TRBV11-1 and TRBJ2-3; TRBD2 agrees at 7 bases. CDR1 and CDR2 (germline): SGHAT, FQDESV (reference sequence). V dropped 5 bases and J dropped 0; count of bases not matched to a gene: 5. This CDR3 spans 15 amino acids. In nucleotides, the CDR3 is TGTGCCAGCAGCCTTAGCGGGCCCAGCACAGATACGCAGTATTTT. Its translation is CASSLSGPSTDTQYF.

This rearrangement joins TRBV6-5 to TRBJ1-3; tentative D call: TRBD1 (6 bases). Trimming shortened V by 6 bases and J by 0 bases, and 12 bases separated the two germline ends. This CDR3 contains 15 residues. Germline V gives CDR1 MNHEY, CDR2 SVGAGI. Written as DNA, the CDR3 is TGTGCCAGCAGCCAAACAGGGATCTCTGGAAACACCATATATTTT. Translated, it gives CASSQTGISGNTIYF.

The chain couples TRBV11-2 to TRBJ2-7, with D possibly TRBD1 on 5 matching bases. The CDR3 contains 13 residues. The V gene's germline CDR1 is SGHAT and CDR2 FQNNGV. V was trimmed by 5 bases and J by 1 base, leaving 9 bases between them. CDR3 DNA sequence: TGTGCCAGCAGCCTACAGGAGTCCTACGAGCAGTACTTC. Translating gives CASSLQESYEQYF.

This clone has only one observation. The chain recombines TRBV6-1 with TRBJ2-2, with D possibly TRBD2 on 6 matching bases. This CDR3 spans 14 amino acids. V lost 4 bases to trimming and J lost 5 bases, with 11 bases between them. Per germline, CDR1 MNHNS and CDR2 SASEGT. This CDR3 reads CASSGGAETGELFF. CDR3 in DNA: TGTGCCAGCAGTGGCGGGGCGGAAACCGGGGAGCTGTTTTTT.

This rearrangement joins TRBV4-1 to TRBJ2-1; D perhaps matches TRBD1 (6 bases). Germline V gene sequence: CDR1 MGHRA, CDR2 YSYEKL. This CDR3 is built from 17 residues. V dropped 3 bases and J dropped 3 bases, with 18 bases sitting between them. The CDR3 coding sequence is TGCGCCAGCAGCCAGCAAATAGGACAGAACTTCTACAATGAGCAGTTCTTC. Its protein product is CASSQQIGQNFYNEQFF.

CDR3 in amino acids: CASSFGMETQYF. CDR3 coding DNA: TGTGCCAGCAGTTTCGGGATGGAGACCCAGTACTTC. The chain links TRBV28 to TRBJ2-5, with D tentatively TRBD2 (5 bases). Looked up from germline, CDR1 is MDHEN and CDR2 is SYDVKM. The CDR3 is 12 amino acids. The V and J ends lost 3 bases and 5 bases respectively, with 7 bases between them.

The chain recombines TRBV7-3 with TRBJ2-2, with 10 positions matching TRBD1. The germline V gene has CDR1 SGHTA and CDR2 FQGTGA. The CDR3 runs to 14 residues. V was pared by 5 bases and J by 7 bases, with 4 bases of the junction left unmatched. CDR3 sequence reads: CASSTTGGYGELFF. The CDR3 coding sequence is TGTGCCAGCAGCACGACAGGGGGCTACGGGGAGCTGTTTTTT. The whole variable domain, filled in from reference TRBV7-3 and TRBJ2-2, reads GAGVSQTPSNKVTEKGKYVELRCDPISGHTALYWYRQSLGQGPEFLIYFQGTGAADDSGLPNDRFFAVRPEGSVSTLKIQRTERGDSAVYLCASSTTGGYGELFFGEGSRLTVL.

For the CDR3, the DNA is TGTGCCAGCAGCCCCGGGACTAGCGGGAGGTCCGGGGAGCTGTTTTTT. Translated: CASSPGTSGRSGELFF. The chain uses TRBV5-8 and TRBJ2-2, with TRBD2 matching 15 bases. CDR3 length: 16 residues. The V gene's germline CDR1 is SGHTS and CDR2 YDEGEE. V was pared by 4 bases and J by 6 bases, with 4 bases of the junction left unmatched.

This chain joins TRBV19 and TRBJ2-2; a weak D match, TRBD2 (6 bases). Trimming removed 4 bases from V and 4 bases from J, with 13 bases in between. The CDR3 has 15 residues. Germline CDR1 and CDR2: LNHDA and SQIVND (reference sequence). CDR3 loop: CASSRAGAGTGELFF. The CDR3 DNA reads TGTGCCAGTAGTAGAGCGGGCGCGGGCACCGGGGAGCTGTTTTTT.